This T cell receptor beta chain came from a study of shared clonotypes between healthy human individuals. Turning to this clone: Its cognate antigen is unknown.

Study-wide points: Among donors, the sharing of clonotypes was expected to be influenced by sequencing depth. Investigators collected only blood, and repertoires in tissues likely differ.

The CDR3 covers 14 residues. J gave up 12 bases and V 5 bases, and 14 bases lay outside the gene matches. Germline V lookup: CDR1 MDHEN, CDR2 SYDVKM. For every subset, genomic DNA was evenly distributed across several immunoSEQ plates. Unsorted PBMC contributed 250 to 300 ng DNA, roughly 30,000 T cell genomes, to each replicate PCR. Libraries were prepared by immunoSEQ multiplex PCR; TCRdb keeps only in-frame clonotypes and omits some of them. The table has under 600,000 clones, around 79% seen once; the top ten hold under 15%. This TCR was sampled from a woman between 40 and 55 years old in good health. Some clones in this sample may be carry-over from other donors' samples. The source material was PBMCs. The chain links TRBV28 to TRBJ1-1; 8 bases align to TRBD1. The CDR3 DNA reads TGTGCCAGCAGTCCCGATTCGACAGGGGTTCTTACTTTCTTT. This sequence encodes CASSPDSTGVLTFF.